The present entry profiles one T cell receptor beta chain with its context. Antigen unknown. One entry per CDR3 protein results from TCRdb running MiXCR on the reads. The sample has 400,000 or so distinct CDR3 sequences; roughly 31% are singletons. This CDR3 is 17 amino acids long. Germline V gene data show CDR1 as SEHNR and CDR2 as FQNEAQ (reference sequence). V lost 10 bases to trimming and J lost 4 bases, with 25 bases between them. The sample originates from a study of T cell repertoires in cytomegalovirus infection. The overall study: Matching HLA type and CMV infection were both indicated by public TCR beta signatures. Notes on the study in general: The ex vivo response showed dominance by HLA-C-restricted CMV-specific TCR beta clonotypes. Frequencies of public TCR beta families were cumulated, and this identified carriers of CMV plus the relevant HLA.

The chain has TRBV7-9 and TRBJ1-4; D gene ambiguous. The source material was PBMCs. The sequence derives from a human donor in good health (CMV status not recorded). Some clones in this sample may be carry-over from other donors' samples. DNA of the CDR3: TGTGCCACCTCGTTCCAGGACTCGAGCCGGCTTAATGAAAAACTGTTTTTT. Its protein product is CATSFQDSSRLNEKLFF.